This is a list of T cell receptor beta chains from one sample in a study of control samples from healthy donors and cancer patients. Assay used: immunoSEQ multiplex PCR; TCRdb lists only in-frame clones, some missing. The sample yields over 60,000 clones, roughly 85% seen once. Material for sequencing was blood. The receptor set was obtained from a man aged 35 to 55 in good health. Both conserved end residues are part of each CDR3. D genes are given only for firm matches. Size values are once, few and many counts, or a class for expanded clones, and some rows have none.

v_call,cdr3_length,d_call,j_call,clone_size,cdr3_nt,cdr3_aa
TRBV7-9,12,-,TRBJ1-2,-,TGTGCCATAACGCCGGAGGGCTATGGCTACACCTTC,CAITPEGYGYTF
TRBV27,14,TRBD1,TRBJ2-7,few,TGTGCCAGCAGTTGGGACAGGGTCTCCTACGAGCAGTACTTC,CASSWDRVSYEQYF
TRBV7-2,15,-,TRBJ2-7,-,TGTGCCAGCAGCTTAGCAACCTCGAGCTCCTACGAGCAGTACTTC,CASSLATSSSYEQYF
TRBV27,16,-,TRBJ1-2,-,TGTGCCAGCAGTTTAGGAGGGGGGAAAGCTAACTATGGCTACACCTTC,CASSLGGGKANYGYTF
TRBV6-6,16,TRBD1,TRBJ1-3,-,TGTGCCAGCAGTTTTACCGGGACAGGGGTTGTGGACACCATATATTTT,CASSFTGTGVVDTIYF
TRBV30,15,-,TRBJ2-2,-,TGTGCCTGGGGGGCCGGGTCTCGGGACACCGGGGAGCTGTTTTTT,CAWGAGSRDTGELFF
TRBV29-1,13,-,TRBJ1-1,-,TGCAGCGTTGAAGGGCGCATGAACACTGAAGCTTTCTTT,CSVEGRMNTEAFF
TRBV5-1,15,TRBD1,TRBJ1-4,-,TGCGCCAGCAGCTCGTACAGGGGAACTAATGAAAAACTGTTTTTT,CASSSYRGTNEKLFF
TRBV28,17,-,TRBJ2-7,-,TGTGCCAGCAGTTCGATATTTGAAGAGTCCTTATCCTACGAGCAGTACTTC,CASSSIFEESLSYEQYF
TRBV30,11,-,TRBJ2-5,few,TGTGCCTGGATCCGACAAGAGACCCAGTACTTC,CAWIRQETQYF
TRBV7-3,14,-,TRBJ2-2,-,TGTGCCAGCAGCCCCGGACCGAACACCGGGGAGCTGTTTTTT,CASSPGPNTGELFF
TRBV15,17,TRBD1,TRBJ1-2,-,TGTGCCACCAGCAGAGATCCGCTCCAGACAGGGGTCTATGGCTACACCTTC,CATSRDPLQTGVYGYTF
TRBV7-9,16,TRBD1,TRBJ1-5,few,TGTGCCAGCAGTCCTAACAGGGGCGATAGCAATCAGCCCCAGCATTTT,CASSPNRGDSNQPQHF
TRBV7-2,18,TRBD2,TRBJ2-1,-,TGTGCCAGCAGCTCGAGGACTAGCGGGAGGGCCCTATACAATGAGCAGTTCTTC,CASSSRTSGRALYNEQFF
TRBV9,14,-,TRBJ2-5,-,TGTGCCAGCAGCGCCGAACAGGGCCAAGAGACCCAGTACTTC,CASSAEQGQETQYF
TRBV4-2,16,-,TRBJ2-7,-,TGTGCCAGCAGCCAAGATTGGTCGACGGCCTCCTACGAGCAGTACTTC,CASSQDWSTASYEQYF
TRBV27,14,TRBD1,TRBJ2-7,once,TGTGCCAGCAGCCCCGACAGGGTAACGGACGAGCAGTACTTC,CASSPDRVTDEQYF
TRBV7-9,14,-,TRBJ2-7,-,TGTGCCAGCAGACGGGACTTAAGCTCCTACGAGCAGTACTTC,CASRRDLSSYEQYF
TRBV6-4,16,TRBD2,TRBJ2-2,-,TGTGCCAGCAGTGACTCTGGCGGGGGTTCCACCGGGGAGCTGTTTTTT,CASSDSGGGSTGELFF